This T cell receptor beta chain was found in a study of blood T cell repertoires in COVID-19. About the study: T cells, B-cell-depleted T cells, or PBMCs provided the cDNA or gDNA that served as material.

Profiling relied on immunoSEQ multiplex PCR, and the TCRdb table lists in-frame clones only, not all of them. The repertoire has more than 90,000 clones, 87% of them found once; the top ten carry more than 6%. Germline assignment: CDR1 SGHRS and CDR2 YFSETQ. The CDR3 spans 16 residues. V gave up 0 bases and J gave up 3 bases; unmatched junction bases: 4. This clonotype originated in a human donor in a cohort sampled during active COVID-19. The chain combines TRBV5-1 with TRBJ2-2; TRBD2 aligns across 8 bases. What was sequenced was peripheral blood. This CDR3 is CASSLGLAGYTGELFF. The CDR3 DNA reads TGCGCCAGCAGCTTGGGGCTAGCGGGTTACACCGGGGAGCTGTTTTTT.